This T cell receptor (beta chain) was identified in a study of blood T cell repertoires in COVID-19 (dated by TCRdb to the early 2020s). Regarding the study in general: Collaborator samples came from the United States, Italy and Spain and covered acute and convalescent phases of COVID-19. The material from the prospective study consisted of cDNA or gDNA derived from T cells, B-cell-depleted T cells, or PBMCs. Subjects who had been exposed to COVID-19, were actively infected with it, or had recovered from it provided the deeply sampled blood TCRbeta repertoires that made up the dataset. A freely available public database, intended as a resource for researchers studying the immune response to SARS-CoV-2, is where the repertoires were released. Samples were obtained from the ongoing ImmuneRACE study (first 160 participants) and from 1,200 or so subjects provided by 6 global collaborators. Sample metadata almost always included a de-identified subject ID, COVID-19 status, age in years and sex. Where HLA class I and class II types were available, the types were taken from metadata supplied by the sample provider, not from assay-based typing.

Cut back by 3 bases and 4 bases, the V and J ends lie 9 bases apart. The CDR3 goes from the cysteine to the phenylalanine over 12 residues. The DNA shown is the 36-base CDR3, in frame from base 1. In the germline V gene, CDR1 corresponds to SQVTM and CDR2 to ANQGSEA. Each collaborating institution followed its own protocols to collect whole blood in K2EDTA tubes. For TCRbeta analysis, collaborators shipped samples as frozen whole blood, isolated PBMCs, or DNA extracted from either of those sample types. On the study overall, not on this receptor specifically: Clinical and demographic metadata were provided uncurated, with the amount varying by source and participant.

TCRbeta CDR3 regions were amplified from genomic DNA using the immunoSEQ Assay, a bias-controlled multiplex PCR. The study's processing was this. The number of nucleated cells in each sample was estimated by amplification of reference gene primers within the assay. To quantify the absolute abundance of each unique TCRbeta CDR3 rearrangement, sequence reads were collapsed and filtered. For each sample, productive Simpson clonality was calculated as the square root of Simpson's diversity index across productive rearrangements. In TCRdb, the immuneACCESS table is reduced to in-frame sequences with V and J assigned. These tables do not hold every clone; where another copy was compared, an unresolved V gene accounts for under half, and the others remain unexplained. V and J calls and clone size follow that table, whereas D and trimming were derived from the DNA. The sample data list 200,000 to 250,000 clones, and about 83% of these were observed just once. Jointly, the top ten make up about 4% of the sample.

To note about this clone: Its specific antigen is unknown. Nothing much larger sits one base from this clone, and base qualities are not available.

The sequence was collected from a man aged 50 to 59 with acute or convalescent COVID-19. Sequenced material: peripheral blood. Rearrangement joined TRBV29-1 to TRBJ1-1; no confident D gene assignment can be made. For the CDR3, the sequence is CSVESPGTEAFF. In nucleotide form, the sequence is TGCAGCGTTGAGTCCCCGGGCACTGAAGCTTTCTTT.